Sequencing of this TCR beta chain was carried out in a study of molecular identifiers for immune sequencing clone quantification. Whole-study context: Five aliquots were made in replicates from the RNA of around 20,000 or 100,000 naive CD8 cells, and four were sequenced.

The V end lost 4 bases, the J end lost 4 bases, and 12 bases lay between the germline ends. Germline V gene sequence: CDR1 GTSNPN, CDR2 SVGIG (reference sequence). This CDR3 is 13 amino acids long. In TCRdb, the PCR reads were re-called with MiXCR into one record per CDR3 protein. Here the sample spans 490,000 or so distinct CDR3 sequences, about a fifth being singletons. This clonotype was seen many times. Its antigen is as yet unknown. Naive CD8 libraries were made from about 21,000 to 970,000 sorted cells, and they used 10%, 30% or 50% RNA. Broader study findings: Effector cells had over 97% of their molecules in clones above 20 RNA copies, while naive cells had under 1%. Amid 940,000 or so naive cells, spiked Jurkat TCR RNA from one cell was reportedly still detectable.

Sequencing was performed on naive CD8+ T cells from blood, with Jurkat cell RNA spiked in. Subset described: FACS-sorted CD8+CD4-CCR7+CD45RA+ naive T cells. This sequence joins TRBV30 and TRBJ2-3, with unresolved D. The clonotype was recovered from a human donor in good health. Some libraries in this study had Jurkat cell RNA spiked in. The CDR3 loop reads CAWNRDRADTQYF. The CDR3 DNA is TGTGCCTGGAATAGGGATAGGGCAGATACGCAGTATTTT.